Shown below are 5 T cell receptor beta chains from a single sample sequenced in a study of response to subunit inactivated influenza vaccine (dated by TCRdb to the late 2010s). Libraries were made using RT-PCR. Data came from an Illumina HiSeq 2500. The raw public reads went through TCRdb reprocessing: fastp at Q25, MiXCR clone calling, in-frame beta chains kept. Every CDR3 protein is listed once, alongside the most common genes and DNA of its rows. Here the sample has about 540,000 distinct CDR3 sequences; 20% to 25% occur a single time. Under 3.5% of the sample goes to the ten largest clones. This sample also appeared in a second study, on T cells expressing NK-cell markers. The second study reports: TCR beta cDNA libraries were prepared using 5'RACE template switching, which introduced a universal primer site and unique molecular identifiers.

Sequenced material: CD4+ T cells sorted from PBMCs, taken 11 to 12 days after vaccination. Receptors were obtained from a man aged 45 to 65 who received an inactivated influenza vaccine. Donor details come from another sample of the same person, matched by shared clones.

Only a few counts were recorded for this clonotype. This chain joins TRBV5-1 and TRBJ2-7; D is unclear. This CDR3 spans 15 amino acids. V gave up 0 bases and J gave up 1 base, with 11 bases separating them. CDR1 is SGHRS, CDR2 YFSETQ, per germline. The CDR3 region has the DNA TGCGCCAGCAGCTTGGTATCAGGAACTTCCTACGAGCAGTACTTC. It yields the protein CASSLVSGTSYEQYF.

The sample holds a few counts of this clonotype. The chain employs TRBV6-2 or TRBV6-3 and TRBJ2-5; D gene ambiguous. CDR1 and CDR2 from the germline V gene are MNHEY and SVGEGT. Trimming shortened V by 2 bases and J by 7 bases, and 20 bases separated the two germline ends. The CDR3 contains 16 residues. CDR3 loop: CASSYPPSAPPGTQYF. In DNA form, the CDR3 reads TGTGCCAGCAGTTACCCTCCCTCGGCCCCGCCGGGGACCCAGTACTTC.

The gene calls are TRBV29-1 and TRBJ2-7; weak D call: TRBD1 (6 bases). From germline, CDR1 is SQVTM and CDR2 ANQGSEA. The V gene lost 4 bases and the J gene lost 1 base, with 14 bases spanning the gap. The length of the CDR3 is 14 residues. The CDR3 coding sequence is TGCAGCGTTGTTGGTGGGGGCAGTTCCTACGAGCAGTACTTC. It translates to CSVVGGGSSYEQYF.

The chain uses TRBV2 and TRBJ2-5, with 7 positions matching TRBD1. Germline CDR1 and CDR2: SNHLY and FYNNEI. The ends lost 4 bases at V and 5 bases at J; junction bases unmatched: 7. The CDR3 runs to 14 residues. CDR3 nucleotide sequence: TGTGCCAGCAGTGGTTCTCGGGGACAGGAGACCCAGTACTTC. Protein: CASSGSRGQETQYF.

The V gene is TRBV6-1, the J gene TRBJ2-3; D is ambiguous. Per the germline V gene, CDR1 is MNHNS and CDR2 is SASEGT. V was cut by 4 bases and J by 0 bases, with 14 bases left in between. The CDR3 length is 16 residues. CDR3 in amino acids: CASSALSGVSTDTQYF. CDR3 bases: TGTGCCAGCAGTGCCCTCAGTGGCGTGAGCACAGATACGCAGTATTTT.